Included here is one T cell receptor beta chain sequence, with context. The target antigen is unknown. This record belongs to a study of beta chain features in type 1 diabetes. Study results and limitations: In cDNA sequencing, cells with high TCR expression could be over-represented. Moderate yet significant TCRB CDR3 shortening was seen in Type 1 diabetes patients in all four CD4+ subsets. The study left unresolved whether HLA type influences TCRB rearrangement.

Investigators reverse transcribed all isolated RNA, so they sequenced expressed TCRB transcripts. Repertoires were generated with immunoSEQ multiplex PCR, while TCRdb's copy carries only in-frame clones and drops some. The repertoire holds 330,000 or so clones, with roughly 13% as singletons. Averaging around 110 mL, one heparinised blood draw came from each individual donor. CDR3 length equals 14 residues. V lost 3 bases to trimming and J lost 6 bases, with 15 bases between them. Germline values: CDR1 SGDLS, CDR2 YYNGEE. The chain links TRBV9 to TRBJ1-2; D remains ambiguous. This clonotype originated in a woman aged 18-29 years with type 1 diabetes. The sample comprised naive CD4+ T cells from blood. In DNA form, the CDR3 reads TGTGCCAGCAGCGCCACGCCCTACGGGGATGGCTACACCTTC. Protein product: CASSATPYGDGYTF.